Sequencing of this T cell receptor beta chain was carried out in a study of blood T cell repertoires in COVID-19. Across the whole study: Both acute and convalescent COVID-19 samples were obtained from the United States, Italy and Spain. Nucleic acid was either cDNA or gDNA, and it came from T cells, B-cell-depleted T cells, or PBMCs.

The CDR3 spans 16 residues. V was clipped by 6 bases and J by 3 bases; unmatched bases: 11. Germline V gene sequence: CDR1 MNHEY, CDR2 SMNVEV (reference sequence). Using immunoSEQ multiplex PCR, the repertoire was profiled, and TCRdb retains in-frame clones only, with some absent. The sample has 45,000 to 55,000 clones; about 63% are singletons. The gene calls are TRBV27 and TRBJ2-3; 8 nucleotides match TRBD2. The TCR sequence derives from a woman aged 70 to 79 with acute or convalescent COVID-19. Specimen: peripheral blood. DNA for the CDR3: TGTGCCAGCAGACCTCTTCCGGGACTAGTGACAGATACGCAGTATTTT. This translates into CASRPLPGLVTDTQYF.